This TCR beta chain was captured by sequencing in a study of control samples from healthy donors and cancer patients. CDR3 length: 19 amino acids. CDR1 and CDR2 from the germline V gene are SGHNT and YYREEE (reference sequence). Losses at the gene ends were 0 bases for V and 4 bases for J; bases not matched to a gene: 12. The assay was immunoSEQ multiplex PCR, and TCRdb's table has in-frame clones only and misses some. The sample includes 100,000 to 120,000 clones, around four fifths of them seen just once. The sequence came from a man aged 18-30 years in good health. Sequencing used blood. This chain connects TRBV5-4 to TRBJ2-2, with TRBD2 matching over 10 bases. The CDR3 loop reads CASSLEVQRGGRSTGELFF. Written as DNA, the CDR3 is TGTGCCAGCAGCTTGGAAGTCCAGCGGGGGGGCCGGAGCACCGGGGAGCTGTTTTTT.